These 11 T cell receptor beta chains were all obtained from the same sample, sequenced in a study of CD8 T cells in ankylosing spondylitis. MiXCR, run by TCRdb on the 5' RACE reads, gives a single entry per CDR3 protein. The table records approximately 340,000 distinct CDR3 sequences, around 15% of them present only once. The specimen sequenced was blood, either unsorted or a sorted T cell fraction (not recorded which). These receptors originate from a male donor with ankylosing spondylitis or in good health (not recorded which).

The chain employs TRBV7-9 and TRBJ1-2; no definite D call. The CDR3 covers 12 residues. V lost 2 bases, J lost 8 bases, and 9 bases lay in between. In germline, CDR1 is SEHNR, CDR2 FQNEAQ (reference sequence). The CDR3, as DNA: TGTGCCAGCAGCTTACGAGACACCGGCTACACCTTC. Translated, it gives CASSLRDTGYTF. Filled out from reference TRBV7-9 and TRBJ1-2, the complete variable domain reads DTGVSQNPRHKITKRGQNVTFRCDPISEHNRLYWYRQTLGQGPEFLTYFQNEAQLEKSRLLSDRFSAERPKGSFSTLEIQRTEQGDSAMYLCASSLRDTGYTFGSGTRLTVV.

This clonotype showed up just a few times. The genes are TRBV7-9 and TRBJ1-1; no reliable D call. The CDR3 is 13 amino acids. Trimming took 1 base from V and 6 from J, leaving 9 bases between them. Germline CDR1 SEHNR, CDR2 FQNEAQ (reference sequence). CDR3 DNA sequence: TGTGCCAGCAGCTTAGAGGGTACCGCTGAAGCTTTCTTT. Amino acid sequence: CASSLEGTAEAFF.

This clonotype was counted only a few times. V and J are TRBV19 and TRBJ2-7, with TRBD1 identical over 9 bases. Germline loops: CDR1 LNHDA, CDR2 SQIVND (reference sequence). J gave up 1 base and V 6 bases, and 7 bases lay outside the gene matches. CDR3 length: 15 residues. Here the CDR3 DNA reads TGTGCCAGTAGCCGTGGGACAGGGAGGTCCTACGAGCAGTACTTC. Protein: CASSRGTGRSYEQYF.

The rearrangement joins TRBV6-1 to TRBJ2-5; D tentatively fits TRBD1 or TRBD2 (5 bases each). Trimming took 6 bases from V and 2 from J, leaving 16 bases between them. The CDR3 has 15 amino acids. The germline V gene has CDR1 MNHNS and CDR2 SASEGT. CDR3 in DNA: TGTGCCAGCAGACGAGGGGTCAGGCCTCAAGAGACCCAGTACTTC. Its translation is CASRRGVRPQETQYF.

This clonotype was recorded many times. The chain combines TRBV27 with TRBJ1-6, with 10 bases identical to TRBD1. The CDR3 loop spans 14 amino acids. The trim removed 6 bases at V and 7 bases at J, leaving 3 bases unmatched. Germline CDR1 reads MNHEY; CDR2 reads SMNVEV (reference sequence). The CDR3 coding sequence is TGTGCCAGCAGCACGGGACAGGGGAATTCACCCCTCCACTTT. Its protein is CASSTGQGNSPLHF.

This clonotype was counted at least ten times. The V and J genes are TRBV3-1 and TRBJ2-1; 9 nucleotides align to TRBD1. The CDR3 totals 13 residues. V was clipped by 6 bases and J by 6 bases; unmatched bases: 3. Germline V gives CDR1 LGHDT, CDR2 YNNKEL (reference sequence). The CDR3 DNA follows: TGTGCCAGCAGACAACAGGGGGCCAATGAGCAGTTCTTC. Translation gives CASRQQGANEQFF.

This clonotype was counted a few times. V usage is TRBV10-3 and J usage is TRBJ1-2; 7 nucleotides line up with TRBD1. Germline loops: CDR1 ENHRY, CDR2 SYGVKD. There are 14 residues in the CDR3. V lost 7 bases, J lost 8 bases, and 13 bases stayed unmatched. CDR3 in amino acids: CAITGDRWVGGYTF. The CDR3 region has the DNA TGTGCCATCACCGGGGACAGATGGGTAGGGGGCTACACCTTC.

This clonotype was seen a few times. This rearrangement joins TRBV27 to TRBJ2-3; D is unresolved. Trimming took 8 bases from V and 4 from J, leaving 7 bases between them. The CDR3 is 11 residues long. In germline, CDR1 is MNHEY, CDR2 SMNVEV (reference sequence). CDR3: CASVRADTQYF. The CDR3 nucleotides read TGTGCCAGCGTCCGCGCAGATACGCAGTATTTT.

The rearrangement joins TRBV5-1 to TRBJ1-2, with 8 bases fitting TRBD1. Germline V gene data show CDR1 as SGHRS and CDR2 as YFSETQ. The CDR3 totals 14 residues. V was pared by 2 bases and J by 6 bases, with 6 bases of the junction left unmatched. The CDR3 region has the DNA TGCGCCAGCAGCTTATGGACAGGGCAGGATGGCTACACCTTC. It translates to CASSLWTGQDGYTF.

The chain uses TRBV18 and TRBJ2-2, with D unclear. Trimming left V 1 base short and J 6 bases short, with 9 bases between. From germline, CDR1 is KGHSH and CDR2 LQKENI. The CDR3 extends over 14 amino acids. The CDR3: CASSPLAASGELFF. For the CDR3, the DNA is TGTGCCAGCTCACCACTTGCTGCCTCCGGGGAGCTGTTTTTT.

The chain is built from TRBV6-1 and TRBJ2-7; D remains unclear. Germline V CDR1 and CDR2: MNHNS, SASEGT. V dropped 3 bases and J dropped 5 bases, with 11 bases sitting between them. The CDR3 spans 13 residues. The CDR3 loop is CASSDPGVHEQYF. CDR3 nucleotide sequence: TGTGCCAGCAGTGATCCGGGTGTCCACGAGCAGTACTTC.